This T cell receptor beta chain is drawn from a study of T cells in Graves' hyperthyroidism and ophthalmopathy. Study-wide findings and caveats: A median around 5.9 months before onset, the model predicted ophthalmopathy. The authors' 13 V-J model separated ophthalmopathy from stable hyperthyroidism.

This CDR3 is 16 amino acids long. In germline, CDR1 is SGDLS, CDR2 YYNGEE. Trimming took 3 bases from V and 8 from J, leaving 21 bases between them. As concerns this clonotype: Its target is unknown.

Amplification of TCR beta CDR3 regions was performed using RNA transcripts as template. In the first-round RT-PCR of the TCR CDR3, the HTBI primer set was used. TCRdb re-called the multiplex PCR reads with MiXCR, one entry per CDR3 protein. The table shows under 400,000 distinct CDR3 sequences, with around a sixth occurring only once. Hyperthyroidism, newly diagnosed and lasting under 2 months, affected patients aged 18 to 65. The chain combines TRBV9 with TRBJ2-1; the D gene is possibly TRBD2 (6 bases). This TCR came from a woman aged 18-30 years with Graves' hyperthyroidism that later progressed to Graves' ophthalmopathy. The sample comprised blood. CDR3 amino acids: CASSDPLRTNLDEQFF. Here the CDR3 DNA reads TGTGCCAGCAGCGACCCATTAAGGACTAACTTGGATGAGCAGTTCTTC. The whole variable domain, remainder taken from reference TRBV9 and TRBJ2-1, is DSGVTQTPKHLITATGQRVTLRCSPRSGDLSVYWYQQSLDQGLQFLIQYYNGEERAKGNILERFSAQQFPDLHSELNLSSLELGDSALYFCASSDPLRTNLDEQFFGPGTRLTVL.